A single sample gave rise to the 23 T cell receptor beta chains below, sequenced in a study of CD8 T cell repertoires and HIV-1 epitope variants. TCRdb's table, derived via immunoSEQ multiplex PCR, lists solely in-frame clones and lacks some. The table shows about 5,200 clones, with about three fifths occurring only once. These receptors' antigens are unknown. What was sequenced was cultured CD8+ T cells derived from PBMCs. All receptors come from a male donor with HIV.

The chain links TRBV5-1 to TRBJ2-7, with a tentative D call TRBD2 (6 bases). The ends were cut back, 1 base at V and 3 bases at J, with 11 bases in the middle. Germline-derived CDR1 and CDR2 are SGHRS and YFSETQ. The CDR3 runs to 14 residues. Here the CDR3 reads CASSLYAGGYEQYF. CDR3 DNA: TGCGCCAGCAGCTTGTATGCCGGGGGCTACGAGCAGTACTTC. Variable domain in full (rest from reference TRBV5-1 and TRBJ2-7): KAGVTQTPRYLIKTRGQQVTLSCSPISGHRSVSWYQQTPGQGLQFLFEYFSETQRNKGNFPGRFSGRQFSNSRSEMNVSTLELGDSALYLCASSLYAGGYEQYFGPGTRLTVT.

The chain uses TRBV9 and TRBJ2-7; D is uncertain. Germline CDR1 SGDLS, CDR2 YYNGEE. There are 13 residues in the CDR3. The ends were cut back, 0 bases at V and 1 base at J, with 5 bases in the middle. This CDR3 is CASSVEGSYEQYF. The CDR3 bases are TGTGCCAGCAGCGTAGAAGGGTCCTACGAGCAGTACTTC.

The chain recombines TRBV19 with TRBJ1-1; D not resolved. The ends were cut back, 8 bases at V and 4 bases at J, with 14 bases in the middle. The CDR3 is 13 residues long. Germline loops: CDR1 LNHDA, CDR2 SQIVND (reference sequence). This chain's CDR3 is CASGDGYGTEAFF. The CDR3 bases are TGTGCCAGTGGCGACGGGTACGGCACTGAAGCTTTCTTT.

The chain carries TRBV19 and TRBJ2-7; a weak D match, TRBD2 (6 bases). V was shortened by 0 bases and J by 3 bases, with 12 bases between the two germline ends. Germline CDR1 reads LNHDA; CDR2 reads SQIVND (reference sequence). The CDR3 runs to 15 residues. CDR3 nucleotide sequence: TGTGCCAGTAGTATAGACCTCGGGAGATTCTACGAGCAGTACTTC. Translating it yields CASSIDLGRFYEQYF.

This rearrangement joins TRBV25-1 to TRBJ1-2; D remains unclear. The CDR3 runs 14 residues. Trimming shortened V by 3 bases and J by 8 bases, and 16 bases separated the two germline ends. Germline CDR1 reads MGHDK; CDR2 reads SYGVNS. The CDR3 is CASSEPALGGGYTF. Written as DNA, the CDR3 is TGTGCCAGCAGTGAGCCCGCCCTGGGCGGGGGCTACACCTTC.

This clone was detected only a few times. This chain connects TRBV6-5 to TRBJ2-1, with 11 positions matching TRBD2. Germline V CDR1 and CDR2: MNHEY, SVGAGI. The CDR3 loop spans 15 amino acids. Unmatched junction bases numbered 4, after V lost 5 bases and J lost 4 bases. The CDR3 here is CASSTGLADYNEQFF. The CDR3 DNA reads as TGTGCCAGCAGTACGGGACTAGCGGATTACAATGAGCAGTTCTTC.

The chain uses TRBV13 and TRBJ2-7; 9 bases line up with TRBD1. Losses at the gene ends were 3 bases for V and 7 bases for J; bases not matched to a gene: 1. CDR3 length: 12 residues. Germline loops: CDR1 PRHDT, CDR2 FYEKMQ (reference sequence). Written as DNA, the CDR3 is TGTGCCAGCAGCTTGGGGACAGGGGAGCAGTACTTC. This encodes CASSLGTGEQYF.

This CDR3 reads CASSMLADSYEQYF. CDR3 coding DNA: TGTGCCAGTAGTATGTTAGCGGATTCCTACGAGCAGTACTTC. V and J are TRBV19 and TRBJ2-7; perhaps TRBD2 as D (6 bases). Per germline, CDR1 LNHDA and CDR2 SQIVND (reference sequence). This CDR3 spans 14 amino acids. V was trimmed by 3 bases and J by 1 base, leaving 10 bases between them. The whole variable domain, filled in from reference TRBV19 and TRBJ2-7, reads DGGITQSPKYLFRKEGQNVTLSCEQNLNHDAMYWYRQDPGQGLRLIYYSQIVNDFQKGDIAEGYSVSREKKESFPLTVTSAQKNPTAFYLCASSMLADSYEQYFGPGTRLTVT.

The genes are TRBV29-1 and TRBJ2-5, with 7 bases that match TRBD1. The V and J ends lost 3 bases and 2 bases, in that order; junction bases with no gene match: 9. The CDR3 is made up of 15 amino acids. Germline values: CDR1 SQVTM, CDR2 ANQGSEA. The CDR3 DNA reads as TGCAGCGTTGACGAACAGGGGACGGGTCAAGAGACCCAGTACTTC. Its protein product is CSVDEQGTGQETQYF.

Only one count was recorded for this clone. A junction end diverges from the germline sequence, so it may reflect a read error. V usage is TRBV19 and J usage is TRBJ2-3, with D perhaps TRBD1 (5 bases). The CDR3 covers 11 residues. CDR1 and CDR2 from the germline V gene are LNHDA and SQIVND (reference sequence). The CDR3 here is CASSMTDTQYF. The CDR3, as DNA: TGTGCCAGTAGTATGACAGACACGCAGTATTTT.

On this clone itself: A read error may account for a junction end that differs from germline. This sequence joins TRBV7-7 and TRBJ2-2; D might be TRBD2 (5 bases). This CDR3 has 18 amino acids. Germline CDR1 and CDR2: SSHAT and FNYEAQ (reference sequence). This chain's CDR3 is CASSLSTTMSANTGELFF. CDR3 coding DNA: TGTGCTAGCAGCTTATCTACGACTATGAGCGCGAACACCGGGGAGCTGTTTTTT.

The genes are TRBV28 and TRBJ2-5; 9 nucleotides align to TRBD1. The CDR3 is 15 residues long. Germline-derived CDR1 and CDR2 are MDHEN and SYDVKM. J was trimmed by 1 base and V by 2 bases; bases with no gene match: 2. The CDR3 sequence is CASSLQGQGQETQYF. CDR3 nucleotide sequence: TGTGCCAGCAGTTTACAGGGACAGGGCCAAGAGACCCAGTACTTC.

This clone was detected only a few times. The J gene is TRBJ2-7, the V gene TRBV6-1, with 8 bases identical to TRBD1. This CDR3 has 12 amino acids. J was trimmed by 3 bases and V by 6 bases; bases with no gene match: 1. Germline CDR1 MNHNS, CDR2 SASEGT. CDR3 region: CASSGTGYEQYF. CDR3 nucleotides: TGTGCCAGCAGCGGGACAGGCTACGAGCAGTACTTC.

J is TRBJ1-2 and V is TRBV7-9; TRBD1 aligns across 10 bases. Trimming at V came to 5 bases and at J to 1 base, leaving 13 bases not matched to a gene. This CDR3 region has 18 residues. CDR1 is SEHNR and CDR2 is FQNEAQ in the germline V gene (reference sequence). CDR3 DNA: TGTGCCAGCAGCCCCGGCCCGGGACAGGGGAGGGGTAACTATGGCTACACCTTC. Its protein product is CASSPGPGQGRGNYGYTF.

The chain couples TRBV19 to TRBJ1-4; 8 positions agree with TRBD1. Germline V CDR1 and CDR2: LNHDA, SQIVND (reference sequence). The CDR3 is 14 amino acids. Unmatched junction bases numbered 6, after V lost 4 bases and J lost 8 bases. Here the CDR3 DNA reads TGTGCCAGTAGTACGGACAGGGTGGGAGAAAAACTGTTTTTT. Protein sequence: CASSTDRVGEKLFF.

The chain carries TRBV5-1 and TRBJ2-2; 8 bases match TRBD1. The CDR3 extends over 14 amino acids. Germline CDR1 SGHRS, CDR2 YFSETQ. V lost 5 bases and J lost 5; bases outside the gene matches: 5. CDR3 amino acids: CASSLDRDTGELFF. The CDR3 DNA follows: TGCGCCAGCAGTCTGGACAGGGATACCGGGGAGCTGTTTTTT.

This clone was seen a few times. V gene TRBV19 combines with J gene TRBJ2-1, with a tentative D call TRBD1 (6 bases). Trimming stripped 5 bases from V and 8 bases from J, with 13 bases between. Germline CDR1 is LNHDA and CDR2 is SQIVND (reference sequence). The CDR3 has 13 amino acids. The CDR3 spells CASSPSGVHEQFF. DNA of the CDR3: TGTGCCAGTAGTCCCTCAGGGGTCCATGAGCAGTTCTTC.

This chain connects TRBV15 to TRBJ1-1; 7 bases line up with TRBD1. The CDR3 is 14 amino acids. After removal of 3 bases from V and 7 bases from J, the junction contained 8 bases not matched to a gene. Germline CDR1 is LNHNV and CDR2 is YYDKDF (reference sequence). CDR3 amino acids: CATSRSRGTDEAFF. As DNA, the CDR3 is TGTGCCACCAGCAGGTCCCGTGGGACAGATGAAGCTTTCTTT.

The sample holds one count of this clone. V usage is TRBV5-6 and J usage is TRBJ2-2; D gene uncertain. The CDR3 runs 15 residues. From germline, CDR1 is SGHDT and CDR2 YYEEEE. V was shortened by 0 bases and J by 1 base, with 7 bases between the two germline ends. The CDR3 sequence is CASSLVGGNTGELFF. The CDR3 DNA sequence: TGTGCCAGCAGCTTGGTAGGCGGGAACACCGGGGAGCTGTTTTTT.

The rearrangement links TRBV4-1 to TRBJ2-2; D possibly matches TRBD1 or TRBD2 (7 bases each). Trimming removed 10 bases at V and 4 bases at J, with 16 bases between. Germline CDR1 is MGHRA and CDR2 is YSYEKL. This CDR3 is built from 14 residues. The DNA for the CDR3 is TGCGCCACCTCAGACAGGGAGGGCACCGGGGAGCTGTTTTTT. Translated: CATSDREGTGELFF.

The chain combines TRBV27 with TRBJ1-3, with 9 bases matching TRBD1. The CDR3 sequence is 15 residues long. The V and J ends lost 6 bases and 4 bases, in that order; junction bases with no gene match: 7. Germline V gives CDR1 MNHEY, CDR2 SMNVEV (reference sequence). The CDR3 DNA sequence: TGTGCCAGCAGGCCCGGGACAGGGTTCGGAAACACCATATATTTT. Translated: CASRPGTGFGNTIYF.

This chain uses TRBV14 with TRBJ1-1; D perhaps matches TRBD1 (6 bases). CDR3 size: 16 residues. V lost 6 bases to trimming and J lost 0 bases, with 17 bases between them. Germline V gene data show CDR1 as SGHDN and CDR2 as FVKESK. Here the CDR3 reads CASSPRTETMNTEAFF. DNA for the CDR3: TGTGCCAGCAGTCCCCGGACAGAGACCATGAACACTGAAGCTTTCTTT. Looking up the rest from reference TRBV14 and TRBJ1-1 gives the full variable domain: EAGVTQFPSHSVIEKGQTVTLRCDPISGHDNLYWYRRVMGKEIKFLLHFVKESKQDESGMPNNRFLAERTGGTYSTLKVQPAELEDSGVYFCASSPRTETMNTEAFFGQGTRLTVV.

The chain links TRBV10-3 to TRBJ2-7, with a tentative D call TRBD1 (6 bases). CDR1 and CDR2 (germline): ENHRY, SYGVKD. The CDR3 runs 16 residues. Trimming removed 1 base from V and 3 bases from J, with 16 bases in between. The DNA for the CDR3 is TGTGCCATCAGTGAGTTCGCTGCACAGGGTGTCTACGAGCAGTACTTC. Translated, it gives CAISEFAAQGVYEQYF.